This T cell receptor beta chain is from a study of blood T cell repertoires in COVID-19 (dated by TCRdb to 2020 to 2022). As for the study more broadly: Samples from collaborators originated in the United States, Italy and Spain and spanned both the acute and convalescent phases of COVID-19. Samples were obtained from the ongoing ImmuneRACE study (first 160 participants) and from 1,254 subjects provided by 6 global collaborators. Where available, HLA class I and class II types were taken from metadata supplied by the sample provider and were not determined by assay-based typing. The sample metadata nearly always contained a de-identified subject ID, COVID-19 status, age in years and sex. Deeply sampled blood TCRbeta repertoires from subjects exposed to, actively infected with, or recovered from COVID-19 were included in the dataset. The repertoires were released in a freely available public database intended as a resource for research on the immune response to SARS-CoV-2. The prospective study material was composed of cDNA or gDNA derived from T cells, B-cell-depleted T cells, or PBMCs.

On this clone: Its antigen specificity is not known. Base qualities were left out, and no much larger clone turns up one base away.

The paper's findings and limits, for the study overall: How much clinical and demographic metadata was included differed by source and by participant, and the metadata was provided uncurated.

CDR3 length: 15 amino acids, cysteine to phenylalanine. The entry retains the CDR3 DNA only, 45 bases that are in frame from base 1. V and J lose 4 bases and 4 bases, and a span of 16 bases separates them. In the germline V gene, CDR1 corresponds to SGHAT and CDR2 to FQNNGV. TCRbeta CDR3 regions were amplified from genomic DNA by means of the immunoSEQ Assay, a bias-controlled multiplex PCR. In the original analysis: Within the assay, amplification of reference gene primers was used to estimate how many nucleated cells each sample contained. To quantify the absolute abundance of each unique TCRbeta CDR3 rearrangement, sequence reads were collapsed and filtered. For each sample, productive Simpson clonality was calculated as the square root of Simpson's diversity index across productive rearrangements. TCRdb carries this immuneACCESS record with in-frame sequences only. Its versions omit some clonotypes, under half of them owing to an unresolved V gene in the studies checked, with the rest unexplained. From that table come the V and J calls and clone size; the DNA was used to work out D and trimming. Across this sample there are approximately 280,000 clones, with 75% to 95% seen only once. The ten largest clones capture 6.5% to 8% of the sample.

One collaborating source in Seattle enrolled patients while the patients were actively infected and followed the patients over time throughout the course of disease. Whole blood was collected in K2EDTA tubes by collaborating institutions according to the institutions' own protocols. Collaborator samples were shipped for TCRbeta analysis as frozen whole blood, isolated PBMCs, or DNA extracted from either sample type. The chain couples TRBV11-2 to TRBJ1-2, with no reliable assignment of the D segment. The sequence was collected from a woman in her twenties or thirties with COVID-19, enrolled during active disease. Sequenced sample: peripheral blood. This receptor carries the CDR3 CASSYLPIQSYGYTF. The DNA sequence follows: TGTGCCAGCAGCTACCTGCCCATACAGTCCTATGGCTACACCTTC.